The next 28 T cell receptor beta chains were all read from a single sample in a study of shared clonotypes between healthy human individuals. TCRdb's table, derived via immunoSEQ multiplex PCR, lists solely in-frame clones and lacks some. The table records fewer than 2.5 million clones, approximately 94% of them present only once. The sequenced sample was naive CD4+ T cells from PBMCs. Described subset: CD45RA+ positively selected. These receptors came from a young man in good health. Some clones in this sample may be carry-over from other donors' samples.

This rearrangement joins TRBV29-1 to TRBJ1-4; D ambiguous. CDR1 and CDR2 (germline): SQVTM, ANQGSEA. This CDR3 has 12 amino acids. Trimming removed 4 bases from V and 6 bases from J, with 9 bases in between. Here the CDR3 DNA reads TGCAGCGTTGGGCGTAGGGATGAAAAACTGTTTTTT. Residues: CSVGRRDEKLFF.

The chain links TRBV7-2 to TRBJ2-1, with D perhaps assigned TRBD1 or TRBD2 (5 bases each). The CDR3 has 13 amino acids. The germline CDR1 and CDR2 sequences are SGHTA and FQGNSA. The V and J ends lost 1 base and 8 bases respectively, with 9 bases between them. The CDR3 sequence is CASSLVGRDEQFF. The CDR3, as DNA: TGTGCCAGCAGCTTAGTGGGGCGGGATGAGCAGTTCTTC. Supplemented by reference TRBV7-2 and TRBJ2-1, the full variable domain reads GAGVSQSPSNKVTEKGKDVELRCDPISGHTALYWYRQSLGQGLEFLIYFQGNSAPDKSGLPSDRFSAERTGGSVSTLTIQRTQQEDSAVYLCASSLVGRDEQFFGPGTRLTVL.

Here the CDR3 reads CATSRVGRSTLDTQYF. In nucleotides, the CDR3 is TGTGCCACCAGCAGAGTAGGGCGGAGTACGTTGGATACGCAGTATTTT. This chain connects TRBV15 to TRBJ2-3; D uncertain. Germline CDR1 and CDR2: LNHNV and YYDKDF (reference sequence). V was clipped by 1 base and J by 6 bases, with 17 bases between them. The CDR3 spans 16 residues.

This clone was found once. The J gene is TRBJ2-1, the V gene TRBV9; D might be TRBD2 (6 bases). Germline-derived CDR1 and CDR2 are SGDLS and YYNGEE. The CDR3 loop spans 18 amino acids. V lost 3 bases, J lost 4 bases, and 23 bases lay in between. The CDR3 loop reads CASSAHPLSGGNYNEQFF. In DNA form, the CDR3 reads TGTGCCAGCAGCGCACACCCTCTGAGTGGCGGGAATTACAATGAGCAGTTCTTC.

About this clone: Distinct nucleotide sequences in the sample also encode this CDR3. The chain joins TRBV7-2 to TRBJ1-4; D is unclear. The V and J ends lost 1 base and 7 bases respectively, with 16 bases between them. The CDR3 runs to 16 residues. The germline V gene has CDR1 SGHTA and CDR2 FQGNSA. The CDR3 spells CASSLVGSRGFEKLFF. In nucleotides, the CDR3 is TGTGCCAGCAGCTTAGTGGGAAGCCGAGGGTTTGAAAAACTGTTTTTT.

Here the CDR3 reads CASSATNWGGADTQYF. CDR3 in DNA: TGTGCCAGCAGCGCGACCAATTGGGGAGGGGCAGATACGCAGTATTTT. V is TRBV9 and J is TRBJ2-3; 7 bases agree with TRBD2. The trim removed 3 bases at V and 4 bases at J, leaving 11 bases unmatched. The CDR3 totals 16 residues. The V gene's germline CDR1 is SGDLS and CDR2 YYNGEE.

The chain links TRBV28 to TRBJ2-4; D is uncertain. Germline V lookup: CDR1 MDHEN, CDR2 SYDVKM. The V and J ends lost 3 bases and 1 base respectively, with 13 bases between them. The CDR3 spans 16 residues. The CDR3 DNA reads as TGTGCCAGCAGTTTCTTGGGGAATGCGGCCAAAAACATTCAGTACTTC. Protein: CASSFLGNAAKNIQYF.

With regard to this clone: Other DNA sequences in the same sample also yield this CDR3. V gene TRBV5-4 combines with J gene TRBJ1-1; D is undetermined. Germline CDR1 is SGHNT and CDR2 is YYREEE (reference sequence). V was shortened by 2 bases and J by 1 base, with 3 bases between the two germline ends. The length of the CDR3 is 12 residues. The CDR3 spells CASSLTNTEAFF. CDR3 in DNA: TGTGCCAGCAGCTTAACGAACACTGAAGCTTTCTTT.

A word on this clone: The identical CDR3 is also encoded by other nucleotide sequences in the sample. The V gene is TRBV6-1, the J gene TRBJ2-7; no clear D. Germline V gene data show CDR1 as MNHNS and CDR2 as SASEGT. This CDR3 has 12 amino acids. Trimming shortened V by 3 bases and J by 0 bases, and 3 bases separated the two germline ends. The CDR3 loop is CASSEGSYEQYF. CDR3 in DNA: TGTGCCAGCAGTGAGGGCTCCTACGAGCAGTACTTC.

CDR3 in DNA: TGCGCCAGCAGAGAAGTCCGGTCCCGGGATACGCAGTATTTT. Protein product: CASREVRSRDTQYF. The chain joins TRBV5-1 to TRBJ2-3; D unclear. V lost 5 bases and J 6 bases, leaving 16 bases between the germline ends. Germline CDR1 reads SGHRS; CDR2 reads YFSETQ. The CDR3 loop spans 14 amino acids.

The rearrangement uses TRBV7-2 and TRBJ1-1; weak D call: TRBD1 (5 bases). Trimming took off 1 base at V and 5 bases at J, with 11 bases between the two ends. Germline-derived CDR1 and CDR2 are SGHTA and FQGNSA. This CDR3 has 14 amino acids. The CDR3 loop reads CASSLDAQATEAFF. CDR3 nucleotide sequence: TGTGCCAGCAGCTTAGATGCACAGGCTACTGAAGCTTTCTTT.

The V and J genes are TRBV27 and TRBJ2-3; D tentatively fits TRBD1 or TRBD2 (5 bases each). Germline V gene lookup returns CDR1 MNHEY and CDR2 SMNVEV (reference sequence). Trimming cost V 6 bases and J 0 bases, with 13 bases left between them. The CDR3 extends over 15 amino acids. Written as DNA, the CDR3 is TGTGCCAGCAGGTCCGGGACGAGTAGCACAGATACGCAGTATTTT. Protein product: CASRSGTSSTDTQYF.

The V call is TRBV5-1, the J call TRBJ2-3; possibly TRBD1 or TRBD2 for D (5 bases each). This CDR3 comprises 12 residues. Trimming stripped 4 bases from V and 6 bases from J, with 9 bases between. Germline CDR1 is SGHRS and CDR2 is YFSETQ. CDR3 in amino acids: CASSPWGDTQYF. The DNA for the CDR3 is TGCGCCAGCAGCCCCTGGGGGGATACGCAGTATTTT.

The CDR3 is CASSQSPGKYGYTF. CDR3 in DNA: TGTGCCAGTAGTCAAAGTCCAGGGAAATATGGCTACACCTTC. The chain combines TRBV19 with TRBJ1-2; D is perhaps TRBD1 (5 bases). V was cut by 5 bases and J by 5 bases, with 15 bases left in between. Germline V gives CDR1 LNHDA, CDR2 SQIVND (reference sequence). This CDR3 spans 14 amino acids.

Comment on this clone: Other DNA sequences from this sample encode an identical CDR3 as well. The chain combines TRBV2 with TRBJ2-3; unclear D gene. Per germline, CDR1 SNHLY and CDR2 FYNNEI. Trimming left V 2 bases short and J 4 bases short, with 1 base between. The CDR3 is 11 amino acids. The CDR3 here is CASSESDTQYF. The CDR3 DNA is TGTGCCAGCAGTGAATCAGATACGCAGTATTTT.

This sequence joins TRBV5-1 and TRBJ1-2, with D maybe TRBD1 (5 bases). Germline CDR1 reads SGHRS; CDR2 reads YFSETQ. The V end was cut by 2 bases, the J end by 8 bases, with 13 bases between. The CDR3 is made up of 13 amino acids. CDR3 in DNA: TGCGCCAGCAGCTTCTCGGGGCCAGGGGGCTACACCTTC. It yields the protein CASSFSGPGGYTF.

The V gene is TRBV6-6, the J gene TRBJ1-5; D is undetermined. CDR3 size: 15 residues. Trimming cost V 2 bases and J 5 bases, with 13 bases left between them. CDR1 MNHNY and CDR2 SVGAGI come from the germline V gene (reference sequence). CDR3 loop: CASSYPSGWYQPQHF. Written as DNA, the CDR3 is TGTGCCAGCAGTTACCCCTCGGGTTGGTATCAGCCCCAGCATTTT.

The chain links TRBV9 to TRBJ1-2; the D gene is possibly TRBD1 (6 bases). V lost 0 bases and J 2 bases, leaving 14 bases between the germline ends. Germline loops: CDR1 SGDLS, CDR2 YYNGEE. The CDR3 is 16 residues long. CDR3 in DNA: TGTGCCAGCAGCGTAGGCAGGGGAATGGAAAACTATGGCTACACCTTC. Translating it yields CASSVGRGMENYGYTF.

The rearrangement uses TRBV11-2 and TRBJ2-5, with D perhaps being TRBD1 or TRBD2 (6 bases each). The CDR3 has 19 amino acids. V gave up 5 bases and J gave up 1 base, with 26 bases separating them. CDR1 is SGHAT, CDR2 FQNNGV, per germline. The CDR3: CASSRRGGKTTTTQETQYF. The CDR3 DNA is TGTGCCAGCAGCCGCAGGGGCGGGAAGACGACAACCACCCAAGAGACCCAGTACTTC.

V gene TRBV7-3 combines with J gene TRBJ2-7; a weak D match, TRBD1 (6 bases). The germline gives CDR1 SGHTA, CDR2 FQGTGA. The CDR3 runs 14 residues. Trimming took off 1 base at V and 3 bases at J, with 10 bases between the two ends. CDR3 sequence (DNA): TGTGCCAGCAGCTTAAGTGGGACACACTACGAGCAGTACTTC. Translation: CASSLSGTHYEQYF.

In this sample, this clone turned up once. CDR3 DNA sequence: TGTGCCAGCAGTCTCGGGACAGGGTATTTCGAGCAGTACTTC. Amino acids: CASSLGTGYFEQYF. The rearrangement joins TRBV27 to TRBJ2-7; 9 bases align to TRBD1. V trimming: 5 bases; J trimming: 6 bases; junction bases outside the gene matches: 8. There are 14 residues in the CDR3. CDR1 is MNHEY and CDR2 is SMNVEV in the germline V gene (reference sequence).

This clone was found once. CDR3 protein: CASSPPSAGVSGELFF. DNA of the CDR3: TGTGCCAGCAGCCCGCCTAGCGCGGGGGTATCCGGGGAGCTGTTTTTT. The genes are TRBV28 and TRBJ2-2; 7 bases line up with TRBD2. CDR1 and CDR2 (germline): MDHEN, SYDVKM. The length of the CDR3 is 16 residues. After removal of 6 bases from V and 6 bases from J, the junction contained 13 bases not matched to a gene. Looking up the rest from reference TRBV28 and TRBJ2-2 gives the full variable domain: DVKVTQSSRYLVKRTGEKVFLECVQDMDHENMFWYRQDPGLGLRLIYFSYDVKMKEKGDIPEGYSVSREKKERFSLILESASTNQTSMYLCASSPPSAGVSGELFFGEGSRLTVL.

Turning to this clone: Other nucleotide sequences from this sample produce the same CDR3. The chain has TRBV9 and TRBJ2-1, with 10 bases fitting TRBD2. The germline CDR1 and CDR2 sequences are SGDLS and YYNGEE. The CDR3 totals 15 residues. V was clipped by 3 bases and J by 0 bases; unmatched bases: 0. The CDR3 sequence is CASSASGSSYNEQFF. The CDR3 DNA is TGTGCCAGCAGCGCTAGCGGGAGCTCCTACAATGAGCAGTTCTTC.

V is TRBV19 and J is TRBJ2-3, with D possibly matching TRBD1 (5 bases). V shed 3 bases and J shed 3 bases, with 13 bases lying between them. This CDR3 comprises 15 residues. CDR1 is LNHDA, CDR2 SQIVND, per germline (reference sequence). This CDR3 is CASSMWGAGTDTQYF. The CDR3 DNA sequence: TGTGCCAGTAGTATGTGGGGCGCCGGTACAGATACGCAGTATTTT.

To note about this clone: Other DNA sequences within the sample encode an identical CDR3. The rearrangement joins TRBV18 to TRBJ1-4, with 7 bases aligning to TRBD1. Germline V CDR1 and CDR2: KGHSH, LQKENI. CDR3 length: 15 residues. Trimming took 0 bases from V and 5 from J; bases not matched to a gene: 3. The CDR3: CASSPPGQRNEKLFF. The CDR3, as DNA: TGTGCCAGCTCACCACCGGGACAGCGGAATGAAAAACTGTTTTTT.

The chain is built from TRBV4-3 and TRBJ1-1; D unclear. This CDR3 comprises 15 residues. V lost 1 base and J lost 0, with 9 bases in between. Germline lookup yields CDR1 LGHNA and CDR2 YSLEER. CDR3 sequence (DNA): TGCGCCAGCAGCCAAGCGCTAGGAATGAACACTGAAGCTTTCTTT. Its protein product is CASSQALGMNTEAFF.

CDR3 residues: CASSQGGWGNQPQHF. The CDR3 DNA follows: TGCGCCAGCAGCCAAGGGGGTTGGGGCAATCAGCCCCAGCATTTT. This chain links TRBV4-1 with TRBJ1-5; D call uncertain. Germline V gene lookup returns CDR1 MGHRA and CDR2 YSYEKL. The CDR3 contains 15 residues. Trimming took 1 base from V and 2 from J, leaving 9 bases between them.

This chain links TRBV28 with TRBJ2-4; D not certain. Germline V gene data show CDR1 as MDHEN and CDR2 as SYDVKM. This CDR3 is 14 amino acids long. V lost 6 bases, J lost 4 bases, and 13 bases lay in between. The CDR3 is CASSRYGPKNIQYF. In DNA, the CDR3 is TGTGCCAGCAGCCGCTACGGCCCAAAAAACATTCAGTACTTC.